These 31 T cell receptor beta chains share one sample of origin, sequenced in a study of T cell repertoires in cytomegalovirus infection. TCRdb reprocessed the reads via MiXCR and lists one record per CDR3 protein. The sample contains approximately 100,000 distinct CDR3 sequences, about 40% of which appear only once. These receptors have no identified antigens. Material: CD8+ T cells from cultured PBMCs, obtained from culture after CMV antigen stimulation. Receptors originate from a human donor in good health (CMV status not recorded). Some clones in this sample may be carry-over from other donors' samples.

This clonotype was recorded a few times. The rearrangement links TRBV24-1 to TRBJ1-5; unclear D gene. Germline V CDR1 and CDR2: KGHDR, SFDVKD. This CDR3 contains 12 residues. V gave up 4 bases and J gave up 3 bases, with 3 bases separating them. The CDR3 nucleotides read TGTGCCACCAGTGACACCAATCAGCCCCAGCATTTT. It is translated as CATSDTNQPQHF.

The chain combines TRBV5-8 with TRBJ1-6; 7 bases map to TRBD1. The germline V gene encodes CDR1 SGHTS and CDR2 YDEGEE. The ends lost 0 bases at V and 9 bases at J; junction bases unmatched: 9. CDR3 size: 16 residues. The CDR3, as DNA: TGTGCCAGCAGCTTGGACCAAAGGGGGCCGCGTTCACCCCTCCACTTT. Its translation: CASSLDQRGPRSPLHF.

This rearrangement joins TRBV7-9 to TRBJ2-5; D is possibly TRBD2 (6 bases). The germline gives CDR1 SEHNR, CDR2 FQNEAQ (reference sequence). CDR3 size: 14 residues. The germline V and J ends were trimmed by 4 bases and 5 bases, with 14 bases remaining between them. CDR3 nucleotides: TGTGCCAGCAGCTCCCCCGCGGGGTCCGAGACCCAGTACTTC. Translating gives CASSSPAGSETQYF.

This clonotype was observed a single time. CDR3 region: CSATGPDSGNTIYF. The CDR3 DNA sequence: TGCAGTGCAACCGGACCGGACTCTGGAAACACCATATATTTT. The chain has TRBV20-1 and TRBJ1-3; D is unclear. In germline, CDR1 is DFQATT, CDR2 SNEGSKA (reference sequence). V was pared by 6 bases and J by 0 bases, with 12 bases between. The CDR3 length is 14 residues.

This chain joins TRBV2 and TRBJ2-7, with 7 bases lining up with TRBD2. V shed 9 bases, J shed 3 bases, and the junction held 11 bases outside the gene matches. This CDR3 has 14 amino acids. Germline V gene sequence: CDR1 SNHLY, CDR2 FYNNEI. The CDR3 here is CASGGDAGLYEQYF. The CDR3 DNA follows: TGTGCCAGTGGGGGGGACGCCGGTCTCTACGAGCAGTACTTC.

Only a few counts were recorded for this clonotype. CDR3: CASSPRQGRGDEQFF. CDR3 nucleotide sequence: TGTGCCAGCAGCCCCCGACAGGGTAGGGGCGATGAGCAGTTCTTC. The chain uses TRBV11-1 and TRBJ2-1; 7 bases agree with TRBD1. Germline V gene lookup returns CDR1 SGHAT and CDR2 FQDESV (reference sequence). V lost 5 bases to trimming and J lost 8 bases; unmatched junction nucleotides: 12. The CDR3 is made up of 15 amino acids.

This chain joins TRBV19 and TRBJ2-1, with 8 bases fitting TRBD2. CDR1 is LNHDA and CDR2 is SQIVND in the germline V gene (reference sequence). The CDR3 spans 16 residues. V was pared by 2 bases and J by 0 bases, with 3 bases of the junction left unmatched. CDR3 amino acids: CASSITGGASYNEQFF. CDR3 coding DNA: TGTGCCAGTAGTATAACCGGGGGGGCCTCCTACAATGAGCAGTTCTTC. Based on the CDR3 plus reference TRBV19 and TRBJ2-1, the full variable domain is DGGITQSPKYLFRKEGQNVTLSCEQNLNHDAMYWYRQDPGQGLRLIYYSQIVNDFQKGDIAEGYSVSREKKESFPLTVTSAQKNPTAFYLCASSITGGASYNEQFFGPGTRLTVL.

CDR3 amino acids: CASSRDEKLFF. The CDR3 DNA reads as TGTGCCAGCAGCCGCGATGAAAAACTGTTTTTT. The chain is built from TRBV7-1 and TRBJ1-4; D is ambiguous. TRBV7-1 is an ORF for which the function is uncertain. CDR3 length: 11 amino acids. Trimming removed 5 bases at V and 6 bases at J, with 4 bases between.

This clonotype was detected only once. The rearrangement joins TRBV5-4 to TRBJ2-2, with 8 positions matching TRBD2. The CDR3 has 16 amino acids. The germline CDR1 and CDR2 sequences are SGHNT and YYREEE (reference sequence). The trim removed 4 bases at V and 4 bases at J, leaving 9 bases unmatched. The DNA for the CDR3 is TGTGCCAGCAGCGGAACGGGACTAGGTGTCACCGGGGAGCTGTTTTTT. Translating it yields CASSGTGLGVTGELFF.

The chain joins TRBV6-5 to TRBJ2-5, with unresolved D. The CDR3 has 14 residues. V was cut by 0 bases and J by 0 bases, with 5 bases left in between. Germline CDR1 MNHEY, CDR2 SVGAGI. In DNA, the CDR3 is TGTGCCAGCAGTTACTCGGGTCACCAAGAGACCCAGTACTTC. This sequence encodes CASSYSGHQETQYF.

The CDR3 DNA is TGTGCCAGCAACCGGGACACTGAAGCTTTCTTT. It translates to CASNRDTEAFF. V and J are TRBV6-1 and TRBJ1-1; the D is unclear. The CDR3 consists of 11 residues. The germline V gene has CDR1 MNHNS and CDR2 SASEGT. Trimming shortened V by 7 bases and J by 3 bases, and 6 bases separated the two germline ends.

The V call is TRBV6-1, the J call TRBJ1-1; a possible D gene is TRBD1 (6 bases). The germline CDR1 and CDR2 sequences are MNHNS and SASEGT. Trimming cost V 5 bases and J 7 bases, with 20 bases left between them. The CDR3 is made up of 15 amino acids. The CDR3 DNA reads as TGTGCCAGCAGTTTTATGGGGGGCGGGACGGGTGAAGCTTTCTTT. Its translation: CASSFMGGGTGEAFF.

V is TRBV27 and J is TRBJ2-5, with 8 bases aligning to TRBD2. The CDR3 spans 16 residues. Germline V CDR1 and CDR2: MNHEY, SMNVEV (reference sequence). The junction had 8 bases not matched to a gene; V was cut back by 3 bases and J by 2 bases. The CDR3 DNA sequence: TGTGCCAGCAGTTTCCGCAGGGCGGGGGGACAAGAGACCCAGTACTTC. It yields the protein CASSFRRAGGQETQYF.

The chain is built from TRBV7-9 and TRBJ2-3; D is unresolved. The CDR3 consists of 15 residues. V was cut by 3 bases and J by 1 base, with 11 bases left in between. Germline V lookup: CDR1 SEHNR, CDR2 FQNEAQ (reference sequence). The CDR3 coding sequence is TGTGCCAGCAGCTTTCTGGGCCTACGCACAGATACGCAGTATTTT. Amino acid sequence: CASSFLGLRTDTQYF.

V gene TRBV3-1 combines with J gene TRBJ2-7; no reliable D call. Trimming took off 4 bases at V and 2 bases at J, with 12 bases between the two ends. CDR1 is LGHDT, CDR2 YNNKEL, per germline (reference sequence). This CDR3 is built from 14 residues. CDR3 region: CASSPKMGTYEQYF. The DNA of the CDR3 is TGTGCCAGCAGCCCAAAGATGGGGACCTACGAGCAGTACTTC.

The sample holds a few counts of this clonotype. The V call is TRBV4-1, the J call TRBJ1-5; a possible D gene is TRBD1 (5 bases). This CDR3 comprises 15 residues. V was pared by 1 base and J by 6 bases, with 13 bases between. Germline CDR1 reads MGHRA; CDR2 reads YSYEKL. This CDR3 is CASSQAGTASQPQHF. As DNA, the CDR3 is TGCGCCAGCAGCCAAGCCGGGACCGCCTCTCAGCCCCAGCATTTT.

This chain joins TRBV7-2 and TRBJ2-3; D gene unclear. The V gene's germline CDR1 is SGHTA and CDR2 FQGNSA. The CDR3 runs to 15 residues. Trimming cost V 5 bases and J 0 bases, with 12 bases left between them. CDR3: CASSPLYSSTDTQYF. In DNA form, the CDR3 reads TGTGCCAGCAGCCCACTCTATTCCAGCACAGATACGCAGTATTTT.

V usage is TRBV7-9 and J usage is TRBJ2-7; 9 bases are shared with TRBD1. The germline V gene encodes CDR1 SEHNR and CDR2 FQNEAQ (reference sequence). The J segment lost 3 bases and the V segment lost 4 bases, leaving 7 bases of the junction unmatched. The CDR3 runs 15 residues. CDR3: CASSSLRDRDYEQYF. For the CDR3, the DNA is TGTGCCAGCAGCTCCCTCCGGGACAGGGACTACGAGCAGTACTTC. Full variable domain (missing parts from reference TRBV7-9 and TRBJ2-7): DTGVSQNPRHKITKRGQNVTFRCDPISEHNRLYWYRQTLGQGPEFLTYFQNEAQLEKSRLLSDRFSAERPKGSFSTLEIQRTEQGDSAMYLCASSSLRDRDYEQYFGPGTRLTVT.

DNA of the CDR3: TGTGCCAGCAGTTGGGGACGGTATAATCAGCCCCAGCATTTT. Its protein is CASSWGRYNQPQHF. This sequence joins TRBV12-3 or TRBV12-4 and TRBJ1-5; D may be TRBD1 (5 bases). This CDR3 is 14 amino acids long. Deletions cut 4 bases from V and 4 bases from J, with 11 bases between.

The chain combines TRBV2 with TRBJ1-2, with no clear D. V lost 9 bases and J 8 bases, leaving 13 bases between the germline ends. Germline V gene lookup returns CDR1 SNHLY and CDR2 FYNNEI. The CDR3 length is 11 residues. CDR3 amino acids: CARKALGGYTF. The CDR3 coding sequence is TGTGCCAGAAAAGCTCTTGGGGGCTACACCTTC.

V usage is TRBV4-1 and J usage is TRBJ2-1; TRBD2 aligns across 9 bases. The CDR3 covers 14 residues. V dropped 1 base and J dropped 6; count of bases not matched to a gene: 1. In germline, CDR1 is MGHRA, CDR2 YSYEKL. The CDR3 is CASSQVAGVNEQFF. The CDR3 DNA sequence: TGCGCCAGCAGCCAAGTAGCGGGGGTCAATGAGCAGTTCTTC.

The chain couples TRBV7-4 to TRBJ2-7; D could derive from TRBD1 or TRBD2 (5 bases each). Trimming shortened V by 2 bases and J by 1 base, and 12 bases separated the two germline ends. The CDR3 sequence is 15 residues long. The V gene's germline CDR1 is SGHVT and CDR2 SQSDAQ. CDR3 DNA sequence: TGTGCCAGCAGCTTAATGTCAGGGACGTCCTACGAGCAGTACTTC. Amino acid sequence: CASSLMSGTSYEQYF.

The chain has TRBV7-2 and TRBJ2-1; D might be TRBD1 (5 bases). This CDR3 comprises 13 residues. Trimming removed 5 bases at V and 10 bases at J, with 15 bases between. Germline V CDR1 and CDR2: SGHTA, FQGNSA. As DNA, the CDR3 is TGTGCCAGCAGCCCTCTAGGGGTATGGGAGCAGTTCTTC. Protein sequence: CASSPLGVWEQFF. Based on the CDR3 plus reference TRBV7-2 and TRBJ2-1, the full variable domain is GAGVSQSPSNKVTEKGKDVELRCDPISGHTALYWYRQSLGQGLEFLIYFQGNSAPDKSGLPSDRFSAERTGGSVSTLTIQRTQQEDSAVYLCASSPLGVWEQFFGPGTRLTVL.

This clonotype turned up a few times. This chain links TRBV7-3 with TRBJ2-1; TRBD1 might be the D (5 bases). Per germline, CDR1 SGHTA and CDR2 FQGTGA. There are 16 residues in the CDR3. Trimming shortened V by 0 bases and J by 2 bases, and 11 bases separated the two germline ends. As DNA, the CDR3 is TGTGCCAGCAGCTTAACGTTAGGGGCCCCCTACAATGAGCAGTTCTTC. Amino acids: CASSLTLGAPYNEQFF.

This sequence joins TRBV12-3 or TRBV12-4 and TRBJ2-3; D gene ambiguous. The CDR3 is 11 residues long. V gave up 6 bases and J gave up 6 bases, with 7 bases separating them. DNA for the CDR3: TGTGCCAGCAGCCCCCAGGATACGCAGTATTTT. This translates into CASSPQDTQYF.

The V gene is TRBV6-6, the J gene TRBJ1-4; TRBD1 is a possible D gene (6 bases). V shed 6 bases and J shed 4 bases, with 18 bases lying between them. Germline V gives CDR1 MNHNY, CDR2 SVGAGI (reference sequence). The CDR3 sequence is 16 residues long. This CDR3 is CASSSPGALLNEKLFF. Written as DNA, the CDR3 is TGTGCCAGCAGCTCTCCAGGGGCTCTGCTTAATGAAAAACTGTTTTTT.

This clonotype was detected a few times. V usage is TRBV28 and J usage is TRBJ2-7; 8 positions agree with TRBD1. With 4 bases clipped from V and 4 bases from J, the junction kept 18 bases outside the gene matches. The CDR3 consists of 18 residues. Germline lookup yields CDR1 MDHEN and CDR2 SYDVKM. In DNA form, the CDR3 reads TGTGCCAGCAGTTCCCCAGGAAGCAACAGGGGGACAAAATACGAGCAGTACTTC. Its protein is CASSSPGSNRGTKYEQYF.

The sample holds a few counts of this clonotype. The chain joins TRBV12-3 or TRBV12-4 to TRBJ2-3; no clear D gene. This CDR3 has 14 residues. V lost 1 base and J 4 bases, leaving 9 bases between the germline ends. The CDR3 loop is CASSLVGLADTQYF. The CDR3 DNA follows: TGTGCCAGCAGTTTAGTGGGTTTGGCAGATACGCAGTATTTT.

This clonotype was seen a handful of times. V is TRBV6-1 and J is TRBJ1-1; 8 bases agree with TRBD1. The CDR3 is 16 amino acids. Germline values: CDR1 MNHNS, CDR2 SASEGT. J was trimmed by 2 bases and V by 6 bases; bases with no gene match: 11. CDR3 region: CASRRDGTGGNTEAFF. The CDR3 DNA reads TGTGCCAGCAGAAGAGACGGGACAGGAGGAAACACTGAAGCTTTCTTT.

This clonotype appeared a few times. The chain is built from TRBV19 and TRBJ2-2; D is possibly TRBD1 (5 bases). Germline V gene sequence: CDR1 LNHDA, CDR2 SQIVND (reference sequence). CDR3 size: 16 residues. V was shortened by 0 bases and J by 4 bases, with 12 bases between the two germline ends. CDR3 residues: CASSIDIGASTGELFF. The CDR3 bases are TGTGCCAGTAGTATAGATATAGGGGCGAGCACCGGGGAGCTGTTTTTT.

In this sample, this clonotype turned up many times. The chain recombines TRBV7-2 with TRBJ2-7; 8 bases line up with TRBD1. Per the germline V gene, CDR1 is SGHTA and CDR2 is FQGNSA. The CDR3 sequence is 15 residues long. The V segment lost 5 bases and the J segment 4 bases; nucleotides outside the gene matches: 10. The CDR3 DNA reads TGTGCCAGCAGCCGAGGACAGGGACCTTCATACGAGCAGTACTTC. Residues: CASSRGQGPSYEQYF. The full variable domain, its missing parts supplied by reference TRBV7-2 and TRBJ2-7, is GAGVSQSPSNKVTEKGKDVELRCDPISGHTALYWYRQSLGQGLEFLIYFQGNSAPDKSGLPSDRFSAERTGGSVSTLTIQRTQQEDSAVYLCASSRGQGPSYEQYFGPGTRLTVT.